Each of the 30 T cell receptor beta chains below was sequenced from the same sample in a study of T cells after yellow fever vaccination. TCRdb analysed the 5' RACE reads with MiXCR anew, one entry per CDR3 protein. The sample lists approximately 250,000 distinct CDR3 sequences, approximately 6.7% seen once, with 0.85% to 1.2% in the top ten. Sequencing was performed on CD4+ T cells sorted from PBMCs, taken on the day of the yellow fever booster vaccination. These receptors all stem from a man aged 30-40 years who received the YFV17D yellow fever vaccine.

The chain employs TRBV28 and TRBJ2-5, with D possibly being TRBD1 or TRBD2 (5 bases each). The CDR3 has 16 residues. The V gene lost 7 bases and the J gene lost 5 bases, with 23 bases spanning the gap. Germline values: CDR1 MDHEN, CDR2 SYDVKM. In DNA form, the CDR3 reads TGTGCCAGCAATCCCTTTGGGGCTAGCAGTGAGGAGACCCAGTACTTC. Its protein is CASNPFGASSEETQYF.

The CDR3 bases are TGCGCCAGCAGCTTGGGAGGCGGGGACAATCAGCCCCAGCATTTT. Protein sequence: CASSLGGGDNQPQHF. The V and J genes are TRBV5-1 and TRBJ1-5, with D hard to call. Between the trimmed V and J ends, which lost 0 bases and 3 bases, there was a span of 10 bases. The CDR3 runs 15 residues. The V gene's germline CDR1 is SGHRS and CDR2 YFSETQ.

In this sample, this clonotype turned up many times. The chain has TRBV3-1 and TRBJ2-5; D is ambiguous. V was shortened by 3 bases and J by 3 bases, with 11 bases between the two germline ends. CDR1 and CDR2 from the germline V gene are LGHDT and YNNKEL (reference sequence). The CDR3 is made up of 14 amino acids. CDR3 loop: CASSHGLQKETQYF. CDR3 coding DNA: TGTGCCAGCAGCCACGGTCTCCAGAAAGAGACCCAGTACTTC.

This clonotype was counted at least ten times. The CDR3 sequence: CASSLEGGFIETQYF. The CDR3, as DNA: TGCGCCAGCAGCTTGGAAGGGGGCTTTATTGAGACCCAGTACTTC. This chain joins TRBV5-1 and TRBJ2-5; 7 bases align to TRBD1. The germline V gene has CDR1 SGHRS and CDR2 YFSETQ. V shed 0 bases and J 5 bases; nucleotides not matched to a gene: 7. The CDR3 totals 15 residues.

The chain has TRBV7-9 and TRBJ2-7, with 9 nucleotides matching TRBD2. Germline assignment: CDR1 SEHNR and CDR2 FQNEAQ (reference sequence). CDR3 length: 16 residues. V lost 5 bases and J lost 7; bases outside the gene matches: 15. CDR3 loop: CASSPRASGILFEQYF. CDR3 sequence (DNA): TGTGCCAGCAGCCCAAGGGCTAGCGGGATTCTTTTTGAGCAGTACTTC. Together with reference TRBV7-9 and TRBJ2-7, the CDR3 gives the full variable domain: DTGVSQNPRHKITKRGQNVTFRCDPISEHNRLYWYRQTLGQGPEFLTYFQNEAQLEKSRLLSDRFSAERPKGSFSTLEIQRTEQGDSAMYLCASSPRASGILFEQYFGPGTRLTVT.

There are a few counts of this clonotype. The gene calls are TRBV18 and TRBJ2-5, with D hard to call. Per germline, CDR1 KGHSH and CDR2 LQKENI. This CDR3 is built from 13 residues. Trimming removed 3 bases from V and 5 bases from J, with 10 bases in between. The CDR3: CASSPGLVETQYF. In DNA form, the CDR3 reads TGTGCCAGCTCACCCGGGCTCGTTGAGACCCAGTACTTC. Based on the CDR3 plus reference TRBV18 and TRBJ2-5, the full variable domain is NAGVMQNPRHLVRRRGQEARLRCSPMKGHSHVYWYRQLPEEGLKFMVYLQKENIIDESGMPKERFSAEFPKEGPSILRIQQVVRGDSAAYFCASSPGLVETQYFGPGTRLLVL.

This clonotype has a handful of counts. The chain couples TRBV5-1 to TRBJ1-4, with a weak D call TRBD1 (6 bases). The CDR3 spans 15 residues. Trimming left V 4 bases short and J 8 bases short, with 18 bases between. In germline, CDR1 is SGHRS, CDR2 YFSETQ. CDR3 residues: CASSPKRGKEEKLFF. In DNA form, the CDR3 reads TGCGCCAGCAGCCCGAAGAGGGGGAAGGAGGAAAAACTGTTTTTT. Filled out from reference TRBV5-1 and TRBJ1-4, the complete variable domain reads KAGVTQTPRYLIKTRGQQVTLSCSPISGHRSVSWYQQTPGQGLQFLFEYFSETQRNKGNFPGRFSGRQFSNSRSEMNVSTLELGDSALYLCASSPKRGKEEKLFFGSGTQLSVL.

V is TRBV6-2 or TRBV6-3 and J is TRBJ1-1, with 8 bases identical to TRBD1. This CDR3 is built from 15 residues. J gave up 1 base and V 5 bases, and 6 bases lay outside the gene matches. The V gene's germline CDR1 is MNHEY and CDR2 SVGEGT. The CDR3 reads CASSRTGTTNTEAFF. CDR3 DNA: TGTGCCAGCAGTCGGACAGGGACTACGAACACTGAAGCTTTCTTT.

The gene calls are TRBV28 and TRBJ1-6; a weak D match, TRBD1 (5 bases). The CDR3 contains 18 residues. Germline assignment: CDR1 MDHEN and CDR2 SYDVKM. V shed 0 bases and J shed 8 bases, with 20 bases lying between them. The CDR3 loop is CASSLWVQKRDRDSPLHF. CDR3 nucleotide sequence: TGTGCCAGCAGTTTATGGGTCCAAAAACGGGACCGCGATTCACCCCTCCACTTT.

This clonotype turned up a few times. The chain couples TRBV29-1 to TRBJ2-1; D is perhaps TRBD2 (6 bases). Trimming left V 5 bases short and J 0 bases short, with 23 bases between. Germline lookup yields CDR1 SQVTM and CDR2 ANQGSEA. This CDR3 has 18 residues. The CDR3 reads CSVTGVGGGKSSYNEQFF. CDR3 nucleotide sequence: TGCAGCGTTACCGGGGTCGGTGGAGGGAAGAGCTCCTACAATGAGCAGTTCTTC.

There are many counts of this clonotype. This sequence joins TRBV12-3 or TRBV12-4 and TRBJ2-1, with D uncertain. CDR3 length: 13 residues. Between the trimmed V and J ends, which lost 5 bases and 4 bases, there was a span of 9 bases. CDR3 sequence: CASSPTLYNEQFF. Written as DNA, the CDR3 is TGTGCCAGCAGTCCAACCCTGTACAATGAGCAGTTCTTC.

A few counts support this clonotype. V and J are TRBV29-1 and TRBJ2-3; D is possibly TRBD1 (6 bases). There are 14 residues in the CDR3. Germline V gene data show CDR1 as SQVTM and CDR2 as ANQGSEA. V was shortened by 4 bases and J by 0 bases, with 11 bases between the two germline ends. The CDR3: CSVATGQSTDTQYF. The CDR3 nucleotides read TGCAGCGTTGCGACCGGACAGAGCACAGATACGCAGTATTTT.

There are a few counts of this clonotype. This rearrangement joins TRBV5-1 to TRBJ2-3, with 13 positions matching TRBD2. The CDR3 sequence is 16 residues long. V shed 3 bases, J shed 9 bases, and the junction held 10 bases outside the gene matches. Germline V CDR1 and CDR2: SGHRS, YFSETQ. As DNA, the CDR3 is TGCGCCAGCAGCTCAGGACTAGCGGGGGATGGGTGGACGCAGTATTTT. The encoded protein is CASSSGLAGDGWTQYF. The full variable domain, its missing parts supplied by reference TRBV5-1 and TRBJ2-3, is KAGVTQTPRYLIKTRGQQVTLSCSPISGHRSVSWYQQTPGQGLQFLFEYFSETQRNKGNFPGRFSGRQFSNSRSEMNVSTLELGDSALYLCASSSGLAGDGWTQYFGPGTRLTVL.

This chain uses TRBV29-1 with TRBJ2-1; D unclear. Germline CDR1 and CDR2: SQVTM and ANQGSEA. CDR3 length: 11 amino acids. V was cut by 7 bases and J by 8 bases, with 12 bases left in between. The CDR3 region is CSDLVVHEQFF. CDR3 sequence (DNA): TGCAGCGACTTGGTTGTCCATGAGCAGTTCTTC.

CDR3 nucleotides: TGTGCCAGCAGTCACCTAGTCCCGCAGTATTTT. Protein: CASSHLVPQYF. This chain uses TRBV28 with TRBJ2-3; unclear D gene. Trimming cost V 5 bases and J 10 bases, with 10 bases left between them. The CDR3 consists of 11 residues. The V gene's germline CDR1 is MDHEN and CDR2 SYDVKM.

This clonotype was seen ten or more times. This chain connects TRBV14 to TRBJ2-7; 8 nucleotides agree with TRBD1. The CDR3 sequence is 13 residues long. Germline V gene sequence: CDR1 SGHDN, CDR2 FVKESK. J gave up 4 bases and V 5 bases, and 4 bases lay outside the gene matches. The CDR3 protein is CASSRQGKYEQYF. The CDR3 nucleotides are TGTGCCAGCAGCAGACAGGGGAAGTACGAGCAGTACTTC.

The sample holds many counts of this clonotype. CDR3 loop: CASSPVEQGITEAFF. In DNA form, the CDR3 reads TGTGCCAGCTCACCTGTTGAACAGGGAATCACTGAAGCTTTCTTT. The chain links TRBV18 to TRBJ1-1, with a weak D call TRBD1 (6 bases). V was trimmed by 3 bases and J by 4 bases, leaving 15 bases between them. Germline-derived CDR1 and CDR2 are KGHSH and LQKENI. The length of the CDR3 is 15 residues.

Many counts were recorded for this clonotype. This chain connects TRBV20-1 to TRBJ2-3; D gene ambiguous. Trimming took 3 bases from V and 0 from J, leaving 10 bases between them. Germline CDR1 is DFQATT and CDR2 is SNEGSKA (reference sequence). The CDR3 is 14 residues long. The CDR3 is CSARIGSSTDTQYF. As DNA, the CDR3 is TGCAGTGCTAGGATCGGATCTAGCACAGATACGCAGTATTTT.

V and J are TRBV29-1 and TRBJ2-3; D gene unclear. Looked up from germline, CDR1 is SQVTM and CDR2 is ANQGSEA. This CDR3 comprises 12 residues. Trimming pared 7 bases from V and 2 bases from J, leaving 10 bases between. The CDR3 sequence is CSGSSFTDTQYF. The CDR3 DNA reads TGCAGCGGGAGTAGTTTCACAGATACGCAGTATTTT.

In this sample, this clonotype turned up a few times. The genes are TRBV24-1 and TRBJ2-7; no reliable D call. The CDR3 length is 15 residues. Germline CDR1 reads KGHDR; CDR2 reads SFDVKD. V gave up 2 bases and J gave up 6 bases, with 16 bases separating them. The CDR3 here is CATSDSGAYSGEQYF. The CDR3 bases are TGTGCCACCAGTGATTCGGGCGCATATTCGGGCGAGCAGTACTTC.

This clonotype has more than one count but fewer than ten. The chain couples TRBV7-3 to TRBJ2-3, with TRBD2 identical over 8 bases. Trimming took 1 base from V and 2 from J; bases not matched to a gene: 2. CDR1 is SGHTA and CDR2 is FQGTGA in the germline V gene. The CDR3 loop spans 15 amino acids. CDR3 protein: CASSLMGLDTDTQYF. The CDR3 DNA reads as TGTGCCAGCAGCTTAATGGGACTAGACACAGATACGCAGTATTTT.

J is TRBJ2-1 and V is TRBV6-1; 14 positions agree with TRBD2. V lost 6 bases, J lost 3 bases, and 7 bases stayed unmatched. The CDR3 extends over 17 amino acids. Germline-derived CDR1 and CDR2 are MNHNS and SASEGT. CDR3 residues: CASRTSGTSGSYNEQFF. The CDR3 DNA reads TGTGCCAGCAGGACATCCGGGACTAGCGGGAGCTACAATGAGCAGTTCTTC.

The genes are TRBV20-1 and TRBJ1-6, with D uncertain. This CDR3 has 15 amino acids. Germline V lookup: CDR1 DFQATT, CDR2 SNEGSKA (reference sequence). V was clipped by 3 bases and J by 4 bases, with 13 bases between them. Written as DNA, the CDR3 is TGCAGTGCTAGTACCCTCCGGGGATATAATTCACCCCTCCACTTT. It encodes CSASTLRGYNSPLHF.

There are a few counts of this clonotype. The rearrangement joins TRBV19 to TRBJ2-5; D remains unclear. Germline V gives CDR1 LNHDA, CDR2 SQIVND (reference sequence). This CDR3 region has 15 residues. Trimming shortened V by 5 bases and J by 6 bases, and 19 bases separated the two germline ends. CDR3 DNA: TGTGCCAGTAGTCCTACACCGGACCCTGGGAAGACCCAGTACTTC. This sequence encodes CASSPTPDPGKTQYF.

The chain carries TRBV21-1 and TRBJ2-3; TRBD1, as called in the table, went unchecked against the DNA. TRBV21-1 is a known pseudogene. The CDR3 spans 16 residues. CDR3 in amino acids: CASSKGGTGKTDTQYF. The CDR3 DNA is TGTGCCAGCAGCAAGGGGGGGACAGGGAAAACAGATACGCAGTATTTT.

Only a few counts were recorded for this clonotype. This rearrangement joins TRBV5-4 to TRBJ2-5, with 10 bases that match TRBD2. The CDR3 contains 15 residues. Unmatched junction bases numbered 3, after V lost 2 bases and J lost 2 bases. The germline CDR1 and CDR2 sequences are SGHNT and YYREEE (reference sequence). In DNA, the CDR3 is TGTGCCAGCAGCTTACCAGCGGGAGGGCAAGAGACCCAGTACTTC. This encodes CASSLPAGGQETQYF.

Many counts were recorded for this clonotype. The gene calls are TRBV10-2 and TRBJ1-5; D is unresolved. Looked up from germline, CDR1 is WSHSY and CDR2 is SAAADI. Between the trimmed V and J ends, which lost 0 bases and 3 bases, there was a span of 9 bases. This CDR3 contains 15 residues. The CDR3 coding sequence is TGCGCCAGCAGTGAGTCGATCCAGAACAATCAGCCCCAGCATTTT. Its translation is CASSESIQNNQPQHF.

The chain is built from TRBV9 and TRBJ2-2, with TRBD2 as a possible D gene (6 bases). Looked up from germline, CDR1 is SGDLS and CDR2 is YYNGEE. V gave up 0 bases and J gave up 6 bases, with 15 bases separating them. This CDR3 has 16 residues. The DNA for the CDR3 is TGTGCCAGCAGCGTAGAGGGCGGGGTCGGGTCCGGGGAGCTGTTTTTT. Amino acids: CASSVEGGVGSGELFF.

There are many counts of this clonotype. V is TRBV20-1 and J is TRBJ2-7, with 9 bases identical to TRBD1. V dropped 6 bases and J dropped 6; count of bases not matched to a gene: 15. The germline V gene has CDR1 DFQATT and CDR2 SNEGSKA (reference sequence). The length of the CDR3 is 15 residues. CDR3 bases: TGCAGTGCCCCCCCCTCCGCCGGGACAGGGAGCGAGCAGTACTTC. Residues: CSAPPSAGTGSEQYF.

The V gene is TRBV7-2, the J gene TRBJ2-3, with D possibly TRBD1 on 5 matching bases. Germline CDR1 reads SGHTA; CDR2 reads FQGNSA. V lost 3 bases and J 4 bases, leaving 8 bases between the germline ends. The length of the CDR3 is 13 residues. The CDR3 DNA follows: TGTGCCAGCAGCTTCAGGGTCGCAGATACGCAGTATTTT. It is translated as CASSFRVADTQYF.